Following are 32 T cell receptor beta chains from one sample sequenced in a study of radiation and T cells in renal cell carcinoma (dated by TCRdb to 2019 to 2021). In the paper's terms, the time point label means: baseline pretreatment blood. The sample's treatment or condition label, decoded: 15 Gy SBRT to primary tumor, nephrectomy 4 weeks later. Library construction relied on the immunoSEQ multiplex PCR assay. TCRdb re-hosts the immuneACCESS table, in-frame sequences only. Its copies lack some clones; in the studies checked, an unresolved V gene accounts for under half of them, and the cause for the rest is not known. The sample table shows approximately 100,000 clones, and 86% are seen once. The ten most abundant clones make up almost 8% of the sample. Sequencing was performed on blood, taken from a patient whose treatment included radiotherapy and nephrectomy. The receptors were sampled from a middle-aged man with renal cell carcinoma.

The genes are TRBV7-8 and TRBJ2-5, with D perhaps TRBD2 (6 bases). From germline, CDR1 is SGHVS and CDR2 FQNEAQ. Trimming cost V 4 bases and J 1 base, with 13 bases left between them. This CDR3 spans 15 amino acids. The CDR3 sequence is CASSSYTGVQETQYF. The CDR3 region has the DNA TGTGCCAGCAGCTCGTATACGGGGGTCCAAGAGACCCAGTACTTC.

The gene calls are TRBV7-9 and TRBJ1-1, with 8 bases fitting TRBD1. The CDR3 runs to 16 residues. The V segment lost 4 bases and the J segment 4 bases; nucleotides outside the gene matches: 11. Germline assignment: CDR1 SEHNR and CDR2 FQNEAQ (reference sequence). The CDR3 region is CASSSGQGRGGTEAFF. CDR3 sequence (DNA): TGTGCCAGCAGCTCAGGACAGGGCAGGGGGGGCACTGAAGCTTTCTTT.

V usage is TRBV28 and J usage is TRBJ2-7; a possible D gene is TRBD2 (6 bases). Trimming cost V 7 bases and J 6 bases, with 19 bases left between them. In germline, CDR1 is MDHEN, CDR2 SYDVKM. The CDR3 has 14 residues. The CDR3 sequence is CASKPPGEESEQYF. CDR3 sequence (DNA): TGTGCCAGCAAGCCGCCCGGGGAGGAATCCGAGCAGTACTTC.

The V call is TRBV7-9, the J call TRBJ2-2; D remains unclear. The CDR3 has 14 amino acids. Germline loops: CDR1 SEHNR, CDR2 FQNEAQ (reference sequence). Trimming pared 2 bases from V and 5 bases from J, leaving 9 bases between. The CDR3 nucleotides are TGTGCCAGCAGCTTAAGGCCTGTTACCGGGGAGCTGTTTTTT. Translating gives CASSLRPVTGELFF.

The V call is TRBV6-1, the J call TRBJ1-2; a possible D gene is TRBD1 (6 bases). Germline values: CDR1 MNHNS, CDR2 SASEGT. CDR3 size: 15 residues. V shed 2 bases and J shed 7 bases, with 17 bases lying between them. In DNA form, the CDR3 reads TGTGCCAGCAGTGAAATCAGGGGATCGGATCTTGGCTACACCTTC. Its translation: CASSEIRGSDLGYTF.

Only a few counts were recorded for this clone. The J gene is TRBJ1-1, the V gene TRBV30; D remains unclear. CDR1 GTSNPN and CDR2 SVGIG come from the germline V gene (reference sequence). V was shortened by 4 bases and J by 3 bases, with 12 bases between the two germline ends. This CDR3 region has 13 residues. CDR3 sequence reads: CAWTDGIDTEAFF. CDR3 bases: TGTGCCTGGACCGACGGGATTGACACTGAAGCTTTCTTT.

The chain is built from TRBV21-1 and TRBJ2-7; TRBD2 is the table's D call, not checked against the DNA. TRBV21-1 is an annotated pseudogene. The CDR3 runs to 14 residues. As DNA, the CDR3 is TGTGCCAGCAGCAAAGGGGTAGGAGGTGAAGAGCAGTACTTC. Translation gives CASSKGVGGEEQYF.

The genes are TRBV7-2 and TRBJ2-3; 15 bases are shared with TRBD2. V lost 5 bases to trimming and J lost 2 bases; unmatched junction nucleotides: 5. Germline lookup yields CDR1 SGHTA and CDR2 FQGNSA. The CDR3 runs to 17 residues. This CDR3 reads CASSLGLAGGHTDTQYF. The CDR3 DNA is TGTGCCAGCAGCCTGGGACTAGCGGGGGGACACACAGATACGCAGTATTTT.

CDR3 coding DNA: TGTGCCAGCCGGGACAGTCCCTACGAGCAGTACTTC. Translating gives CASRDSPYEQYF. V gene TRBV6-1 combines with J gene TRBJ2-7; TRBD1 matches 7 bases. This CDR3 has 12 amino acids. Trimming took 8 bases from V and 2 from J; bases not matched to a gene: 3. Germline loops: CDR1 MNHNS, CDR2 SASEGT.

This clone was seen once. The CDR3 DNA reads TGTGCCAGCAGTGGGGAGCGGGAGGAAAGCACAGATACGCAGTATTTT. It codes for CASSGEREESTDTQYF. This sequence joins TRBV6-1 and TRBJ2-3, with 9 bases matching TRBD2. This CDR3 is built from 16 residues. CDR1 and CDR2 (germline): MNHNS, SASEGT. The ends lost 4 bases at V and 0 bases at J; junction bases unmatched: 5.

The chain links TRBV7-2 to TRBJ1-6; tentatively, D is TRBD1 (5 bases). V was pared by 3 bases and J by 10 bases, with 7 bases between. The CDR3 has 12 amino acids. The germline V gene encodes CDR1 SGHTA and CDR2 FQGNSA. CDR3 nucleotides: TGTGCCAGCAGCTTCGGGGGATCACCCCTCCACTTT. Residues: CASSFGGSPLHF.

This chain uses TRBV5-1 with TRBJ2-7; possibly TRBD2 for D (5 bases). V was clipped by 4 bases and J by 3 bases, with 14 bases between them. Germline CDR1 is SGHRS and CDR2 is YFSETQ. This CDR3 spans 14 amino acids. The CDR3 DNA reads TGCGCCAGCAGCCCCGGTGCTCGGGGCTACGAGCAGTACTTC. This gives the protein CASSPGARGYEQYF.

The chain combines TRBV19 with TRBJ2-7; D uncertain. Between the trimmed V and J ends, which lost 3 bases and 1 base, there was a span of 10 bases. Germline CDR1 and CDR2: LNHDA and SQIVND (reference sequence). The CDR3 runs to 14 residues. CDR3 in amino acids: CASSISVTSYEQYF. As DNA, the CDR3 is TGTGCCAGTAGTATCAGTGTCACATCCTACGAGCAGTACTTC.

The chain employs TRBV7-2 and TRBJ1-2; D is uncertain. Germline V CDR1 and CDR2: SGHTA, FQGNSA. There are 13 residues in the CDR3. Trimming took off 6 bases at V and 2 bases at J, with 10 bases between the two ends. The DNA for the CDR3 is TGTGCCAGCAGACCTGATCAGAACTATGGCTACACCTTC. Residues: CASRPDQNYGYTF.

The V gene is TRBV6-5, the J gene TRBJ2-1, with 10 bases lining up with TRBD2. The germline CDR1 and CDR2 sequences are MNHEY and SVGAGI. The CDR3 loop spans 16 amino acids. The J segment lost 8 bases and the V segment lost 0 bases, leaving 7 bases of the junction unmatched. The CDR3 DNA sequence: TGTGCCAGCAGTTACTCTACCAGCGGGGGGGTCTATGAGCAGTTCTTC. This codes for CASSYSTSGGVYEQFF.

In DNA form, the CDR3 reads TGCGCCAGCAGCTTGACAGGGGGGAGCTATGGCTACACCTTC. It specifies CASSLTGGSYGYTF. The chain has TRBV5-1 and TRBJ1-2; TRBD1 matches at 8 bases. Germline trimming cut 1 base from V and 4 bases from J; bases unmatched to any gene: 3. The CDR3 extends over 14 amino acids. Germline V CDR1 and CDR2: SGHRS, YFSETQ.

This clone was picked up a small number of times. The chain couples TRBV27 to TRBJ2-5; 8 positions match TRBD1. V trimming: 3 bases; J trimming: 5 bases; junction bases outside the gene matches: 8. This CDR3 is built from 15 residues. From germline, CDR1 is MNHEY and CDR2 SMNVEV (reference sequence). DNA of the CDR3: TGTGCCAGCAGTTTCCCCCAGGGGGCCAGGGAGACCCAGTACTTC. It yields the protein CASSFPQGARETQYF.

This clone was seen at least ten times. The chain carries TRBV6-5 and TRBJ1-2, with D uncertain. Between the trimmed V and J ends, which lost 11 bases and 4 bases, there was a span of 14 bases. The CDR3 has 12 amino acids. Germline CDR1 MNHEY, CDR2 SVGAGI. The CDR3 loop is CAAGSLGYGYTF. CDR3 sequence (DNA): TGTGCCGCCGGCTCACTTGGCTATGGCTACACCTTC.

The V and J genes are TRBV20-1 and TRBJ1-2, with D unclear. The V end lost 1 base, the J end lost 5 bases, and 5 bases lay between the germline ends. This CDR3 is built from 11 residues. The germline gives CDR1 DFQATT, CDR2 SNEGSKA (reference sequence). The CDR3 DNA reads as TGCAGTGCTAGAGCGAGGTATGGCTACACCTTC. This codes for CSARARYGYTF.

J is TRBJ2-1 and V is TRBV2; D unclear. The V end lost 0 bases, the J end lost 6 bases, and 6 bases lay between the germline ends. Germline-derived CDR1 and CDR2 are SNHLY and FYNNEI. The CDR3 spans 13 residues. The CDR3 DNA is TGTGCCAGCAGTGAAGCTCAGCTCAATGAGCAGTTCTTC. Encoded protein: CASSEAQLNEQFF.

The V call is TRBV6-5, the J call TRBJ2-3; possible D gene TRBD1, 6 bases. This CDR3 has 16 amino acids. Germline V gene sequence: CDR1 MNHEY, CDR2 SVGAGI. V was trimmed by 0 bases and J by 0 bases, leaving 10 bases between them. The CDR3 reads CASSYSRQGSTDTQYF. The CDR3 bases are TGTGCCAGCAGTTACTCGAGGCAGGGGAGCACAGATACGCAGTATTTT.

This chain uses TRBV11-2 with TRBJ2-7; no reliable D call. The ends were cut back, 0 bases at V and 6 bases at J, with 9 bases in the middle. The CDR3 sequence is 13 residues long. Germline V gives CDR1 SGHAT, CDR2 FQNNGV. Here the CDR3 reads CASSLDLGSEQYF. For the CDR3, the DNA is TGTGCCAGCAGCTTAGATTTGGGTTCCGAGCAGTACTTC. Based on the CDR3 plus reference TRBV11-2 and TRBJ2-7, the full variable domain is EAGVAQSPRYKIIEKRQSVAFWCNPISGHATLYWYQQILGQGPKLLIQFQNNGVVDDSQLPKDRFSAERLKGVDSTLKIQPAKLEDSAVYLCASSLDLGSEQYFGPGTRLTVT.

This chain uses TRBV4-1 with TRBJ2-7, with TRBD2 matching over 10 bases. The germline CDR1 and CDR2 sequences are MGHRA and YSYEKL. This CDR3 spans 16 amino acids. Trimming at V came to 0 bases and at J to 5 bases, leaving 7 bases not matched to a gene. The CDR3 loop is CASSQEAGGLTNEQYF. As DNA, the CDR3 is TGCGCCAGCAGCCAAGAAGCGGGGGGGCTCACGAACGAGCAGTACTTC.

There are a few counts of this clone. The chain employs TRBV10-2 and TRBJ2-7, with D hard to call. CDR3 size: 10 residues. Germline V lookup: CDR1 WSHSY, CDR2 SAAADI. V shed 8 bases and J shed 6 bases, with 8 bases lying between them. CDR3 DNA: TGCGCCAGCGGACGACGCGAGCAGTACTTC. This codes for CASGRREQYF.

The chain recombines TRBV18 with TRBJ1-2, with TRBD1 identical over 7 bases. Losses at the gene ends were 4 bases for V and 1 base for J; bases not matched to a gene: 6. This CDR3 spans 15 amino acids. Looked up from germline, CDR1 is KGHSH and CDR2 is LQKENI. CDR3 sequence reads: CASSLRDSLNYGYTF. In nucleotides, the CDR3 is TGTGCCAGCTCACTACGGGACAGCCTTAACTATGGCTACACCTTC.

The chain uses TRBV11-1 and TRBJ2-3, with a possible D match to TRBD2 (6 bases). CDR3 size: 15 residues. CDR1 is SGHAT, CDR2 FQDESV, per germline (reference sequence). V was cut by 0 bases and J by 0 bases, with 7 bases left in between. The CDR3 reads CASSLAGTSTDTQYF. The CDR3 DNA is TGTGCCAGCAGCTTAGCCGGGACTAGCACAGATACGCAGTATTTT. The variable domain in full, with the rest retrieved from reference TRBV11-1 and TRBJ2-3, is EAEVAQSPRYKITEKSQAVAFWCDPISGHATLYWYRQILGQGPELLVQFQDESVVDDSQLPKDRFSAERLKGVDSTLKIQPAELGDSAMYLCASSLAGTSTDTQYFGPGTRLTVL.

Comment on this clone: At one end, the junction sequence differs from germline, possibly due to a read error. The chain couples TRBV2 to TRBJ1-5; possibly TRBD1 for D (6 bases). The CDR3 extends over 13 amino acids. Germline V gives CDR1 SNHLY, CDR2 FYNNEI. The CDR3 region has the DNA TGTGCCAGCAGGGAAGGACAGTCTGGGGCCCAGCATTTT. Protein product: CASREGQSGAQHF.

This sequence joins TRBV2 and TRBJ2-5; D ambiguous. Trimming left V 6 bases short and J 4 bases short, with 18 bases between. This CDR3 contains 15 residues. Germline CDR1 reads SNHLY; CDR2 reads FYNNEI. CDR3 bases: TGTGCCAGCAGCCCTCAACCGAGTTATAGAGAGACCCAGTACTTC. Amino acids: CASSPQPSYRETQYF.

This chain connects TRBV7-9 to TRBJ2-3, with 9 bases identical to TRBD1. The trim removed 2 bases at V and 3 bases at J, leaving 6 bases unmatched. The CDR3 is 16 residues long. The germline gives CDR1 SEHNR, CDR2 FQNEAQ (reference sequence). This CDR3 is CASSLWGTGSTDTQYF. Written as DNA, the CDR3 is TGTGCCAGCAGCTTATGGGGGACAGGGTCGACAGATACGCAGTATTTT.

The chain uses TRBV10-3 and TRBJ2-7; D is tentatively TRBD1 or TRBD2 (5 bases each). The CDR3 is 12 residues long. Germline CDR1 ENHRY, CDR2 SYGVKD. V lost 2 bases and J 6 bases, leaving 8 bases between the germline ends. This CDR3 is CAISEEGREQYF. CDR3 sequence (DNA): TGTGCCATCAGTGAGGAGGGACGCGAGCAGTACTTC.

The rearrangement links TRBV5-1 to TRBJ2-7, with 9 positions matching TRBD1. The CDR3 totals 14 residues. J was trimmed by 3 bases and V by 5 bases; bases with no gene match: 6. From germline, CDR1 is SGHRS and CDR2 YFSETQ. Here the CDR3 DNA reads TGCGCCAGCAGTCACGGGACAGGGAACTACGAGCAGTACTTC. This gives the protein CASSHGTGNYEQYF.

The chain recombines TRBV7-8 with TRBJ1-2; tentative D call: TRBD1 (5 bases). Trimming stripped 5 bases from V and 5 bases from J, with 18 bases between. Germline V gene sequence: CDR1 SGHVS, CDR2 FQNEAQ. The CDR3 is made up of 15 amino acids. Written as DNA, the CDR3 is TGTGCCAGCAGCCCGTCGGGGGTAGGAGGGTATGGCTACACCTTC. It translates to CASSPSGVGGYGYTF.